A single sample gave rise to the 29 T cell receptor beta chains below, sequenced in a study of blood T cell repertoires in COVID-19. Sequencing used immunoSEQ multiplex PCR; TCRdb keeps in-frame clones, though not all of them. The sample contains 200,000 to 250,000 clones, roughly 82% of which appear only once. The material sequenced was peripheral blood. The receptors come from a woman older than 75 with COVID-19, enrolled during active disease.

The rearrangement uses TRBV7-2 and TRBJ2-2; D might be TRBD1 (5 bases). The CDR3 has 17 residues. Germline CDR1 SGHTA, CDR2 FQGNSA. The V and J ends lost 1 base and 4 bases respectively, with 16 bases between them. CDR3 in amino acids: CASSLGGLGSSTGELFF. CDR3 bases: TGTGCCAGCAGCTTAGGGGGCTTGGGCAGTTCCACCGGGGAGCTGTTTTTT.

This sequence joins TRBV4-3 and TRBJ1-1; no clear D. Trimming pared 0 bases from V and 1 base from J, leaving 9 bases between. Germline V gene lookup returns CDR1 LGHNA and CDR2 YSLEER. This CDR3 is built from 15 residues. The CDR3 here is CASSQDWAGNTEAFF. The CDR3 DNA reads TGCGCCAGCAGCCAAGACTGGGCGGGGAACACTGAAGCTTTCTTT.

This chain joins TRBV28 and TRBJ1-2; 9 bases are shared with TRBD1. This CDR3 comprises 14 residues. Germline assignment: CDR1 MDHEN and CDR2 SYDVKM. The ends lost 7 bases at V and 5 bases at J; junction bases unmatched: 8. CDR3 in amino acids: CASISGTGKYGYTF. The CDR3 region has the DNA TGTGCCAGCATCTCGGGGACAGGGAAATATGGCTACACCTTC.

V is TRBV28 and J is TRBJ2-1, with TRBD1 identical over 10 bases. Germline V CDR1 and CDR2: MDHEN, SYDVKM. V lost 4 bases, J lost 0 bases, and 9 bases stayed unmatched. The CDR3 contains 18 residues. CDR3 nucleotide sequence: TGTGCCAGCAGTTCAGACAGGGGGCTGGATAGCTCCTACAATGAGCAGTTCTTC. It is translated as CASSSDRGLDSSYNEQFF.

The J gene is TRBJ2-7, the V gene TRBV7-2; TRBD2 agrees at 12 bases. CDR1 and CDR2 (germline): SGHTA, FQGNSA. CDR3 length: 13 residues. Losses at the gene ends were 6 bases for V and 9 bases for J; bases not matched to a gene: 6. The CDR3 DNA reads TGTGCCAGCAGTACTAGCGGGGGGCTCTCGCAGTACTTC. Encoded protein: CASSTSGGLSQYF.

This chain links TRBV10-3 with TRBJ1-1; D unclear. The CDR3 has 13 amino acids. Germline CDR1 ENHRY, CDR2 SYGVKD. V gave up 7 bases and J gave up 3 bases, with 12 bases separating them. The CDR3 here is CAITPSGDTEAFF. The CDR3 nucleotides are TGTGCCATCACCCCATCAGGCGACACTGAAGCTTTCTTT.

The rearrangement uses TRBV2 and TRBJ2-3, with D uncertain. The germline V gene has CDR1 SNHLY and CDR2 FYNNEI. The CDR3 sequence is 10 residues long. V was clipped by 3 bases and J by 7 bases, with 2 bases between them. The CDR3 DNA sequence: TGTGCCAGCAGTGATAATACGCAGTATTTT. This gives the protein CASSDNTQYF.

The chain is built from TRBV7-9 and TRBJ2-5; D unresolved. This CDR3 comprises 13 residues. CDR1 is SEHNR, CDR2 FQNEAQ, per germline (reference sequence). Trimming stripped 3 bases from V and 5 bases from J, with 10 bases between. The CDR3: CASSLASGETQYF. The CDR3 DNA reads TGTGCCAGCAGCTTGGCGTCGGGTGAGACCCAGTACTTC. Full variable domain (missing parts from reference TRBV7-9 and TRBJ2-5): DTGVSQNPRHKITKRGQNVTFRCDPISEHNRLYWYRQTLGQGPEFLTYFQNEAQLEKSRLLSDRFSAERPKGSFSTLEIQRTEQGDSAMYLCASSLASGETQYFGPGTRLLVL.

The chain couples TRBV5-1 to TRBJ2-1, with 10 bases lining up with TRBD1. V trimming: 7 bases; J trimming: 6 bases; junction bases outside the gene matches: 7. CDR1 is SGHRS, CDR2 YFSETQ, per germline. CDR3 size: 14 residues. The chain's CDR3 is CASSGTGEFNEQFF. The CDR3, as DNA: TGCGCCAGCTCCGGGACAGGGGAATTCAATGAGCAGTTCTTC. The full variable domain, rest sourced from reference TRBV5-1 and TRBJ2-1, is KAGVTQTPRYLIKTRGQQVTLSCSPISGHRSVSWYQQTPGQGLQFLFEYFSETQRNKGNFPGRFSGRQFSNSRSEMNVSTLELGDSALYLCASSGTGEFNEQFFGPGTRLTVL.

The chain links TRBV19 to TRBJ1-1; D gene ambiguous. The germline V gene has CDR1 LNHDA and CDR2 SQIVND (reference sequence). The germline V and J ends were trimmed by 7 bases and 13 bases, with 22 bases remaining between them. There are 13 residues in the CDR3. The CDR3 protein is CASIIARDFGVFF. CDR3 nucleotide sequence: TGTGCCAGTATCATCGCCCGGGATTTTGGTGTTTTCTTT.

The chain carries TRBV6-6 and TRBJ1-6; unclear D gene. V was shortened by 8 bases and J by 8 bases, with 13 bases between the two germline ends. Germline-derived CDR1 and CDR2 are MNHNY and SVGAGI (reference sequence). The CDR3 is made up of 13 amino acids. The CDR3 DNA reads as TGTGCCAGCCTCCGTGGAGGTGATTCACCCCTCCACTTT. It yields the protein CASLRGGDSPLHF.

The V call is TRBV19, the J call TRBJ1-3; 10 nucleotides line up with TRBD1. V shed 4 bases, J shed 3 bases, and the junction held 9 bases outside the gene matches. Germline lookup yields CDR1 LNHDA and CDR2 SQIVND (reference sequence). The CDR3 has 17 amino acids. CDR3 loop: CASSKLDRGFYGNTIYF. The CDR3 DNA reads as TGTGCCAGTAGTAAGCTGGACAGGGGGTTTTATGGAAACACCATATATTTT. Full variable domain (outside the CDR3, taken from reference TRBV19 and TRBJ1-3): DGGITQSPKYLFRKEGQNVTLSCEQNLNHDAMYWYRQDPGQGLRLIYYSQIVNDFQKGDIAEGYSVSREKKESFPLTVTSAQKNPTAFYLCASSKLDRGFYGNTIYFGEGSWLTVV.

The V and J genes are TRBV6-2 or TRBV6-3 and TRBJ2-7; possible D gene TRBD1, 5 bases. Germline V gene data show CDR1 as MNHEY and CDR2 as SVGEGT. V was cut by 6 bases and J by 4 bases, with 10 bases left in between. This CDR3 comprises 12 residues. The CDR3 nucleotides are TGTGCCAGCAGCCCTGGGGCTTACGAGCAGTACTTC. Encoded protein: CASSPGAYEQYF.

The chain recombines TRBV3-1 (or the pseudogene TRBV3-2) with TRBJ2-3, with D possibly being TRBD2 (6 bases). Trimming took off 1 base at V and 0 bases at J, with 14 bases between the two ends. CDR1 LGHDT and CDR2 YNNKEL come from the germline V gene (reference sequence). This CDR3 comprises 17 residues. Here the CDR3 reads CASSQVLAGSSTDTQYF. Here the CDR3 DNA reads TGTGCCAGCAGCCAAGTACTTGCGGGGTCTAGCACAGATACGCAGTATTTT.

J is TRBJ1-5 and V is TRBV5-1; the D gene is possibly TRBD1 (5 bases). Germline CDR1 is SGHRS and CDR2 is YFSETQ. The CDR3 loop spans 15 amino acids. V dropped 0 bases and J dropped 3 bases, with 10 bases sitting between them. This CDR3 is CASSLEAGYNQPQHF. Written as DNA, the CDR3 is TGCGCCAGCAGCTTGGAGGCAGGGTACAATCAGCCCCAGCATTTT.

A note on this clone: This CDR3 is also generated by other DNA sequences in the sample. The V and J genes are TRBV6-5 and TRBJ1-1, with TRBD1 matching over 8 bases. The CDR3 totals 13 residues. Germline V gene lookup returns CDR1 MNHEY and CDR2 SVGAGI. V shed 6 bases and J 5 bases; nucleotides not matched to a gene: 5. The CDR3 sequence: CASSRTGGTEAFF. CDR3 bases: TGTGCCAGCAGCAGAACAGGGGGGACTGAAGCTTTCTTT.

The chain is built from TRBV3-1 (or the pseudogene TRBV3-2) and TRBJ1-5, with 8 bases aligning to TRBD1. Germline V gives CDR1 LGHDT, CDR2 YNNKEL (reference sequence). V lost 3 bases to trimming and J lost 2 bases; unmatched junction nucleotides: 0. The CDR3 contains 14 residues. The CDR3 here is CASSQGQGNQPQHF. The CDR3 nucleotides read TGTGCCAGCAGCCAGGGACAGGGCAATCAGCCCCAGCATTTT.

As concerns this clone: Other DNA variants within this sample encode the same CDR3. V usage is TRBV7-2 and J usage is TRBJ1-5, with a tentative D call TRBD1 (5 bases). This CDR3 contains 13 residues. V shed 5 bases and J shed 2 bases, with 7 bases lying between them. Germline CDR1 SGHTA, CDR2 FQGNSA. The CDR3 DNA sequence: TGTGCCAGCAGCCTCAGGGGCAATCAGCCCCAGCATTTT. This translates into CASSLRGNQPQHF.

This chain links TRBV2 with TRBJ2-5; possibly TRBD2 for D (7 bases). This CDR3 comprises 15 residues. V lost 6 bases and J 5 bases, leaving 19 bases between the germline ends. The germline V gene has CDR1 SNHLY and CDR2 FYNNEI. Here the CDR3 reads CASRGGQGRPETQYF. As DNA, the CDR3 is TGTGCCAGCAGGGGGGGGCAGGGAAGGCCCGAGACCCAGTACTTC.

The chain employs TRBV15 and TRBJ1-2; D is unclear. The CDR3 totals 14 residues. Germline V lookup: CDR1 LNHNV, CDR2 YYDKDF (reference sequence). V lost 1 base and J 2 bases, leaving 8 bases between the germline ends. CDR3 residues: CATSRGSGNYGYTF. The CDR3 coding sequence is TGTGCCACCAGCAGAGGGTCCGGGAACTATGGCTACACCTTC. Complete variable domain (other parts from reference TRBV15 and TRBJ1-2): DAMVIQNPRYQVTQFGKPVTLSCSQTLNHNVMYWYQQKSSQAPKLLFHYYDKDFNNEADTPDNFQSRRPNTSFCFLDIRSPGLGDTAMYLCATSRGSGNYGYTFGSGTRLTVV.

The chain couples TRBV19 to TRBJ1-5, with D perhaps matching TRBD1 (6 bases). This CDR3 spans 13 amino acids. V was trimmed by 10 bases and J by 6 bases, leaving 16 bases between them. Germline V lookup: CDR1 LNHDA, CDR2 SQIVND (reference sequence). CDR3 residues: CATTGLRGQPQHF. The CDR3 DNA reads as TGTGCCACCACAGGGCTACGGGGTCAGCCCCAGCATTTT.

This clone was observed a few times. The chain recombines TRBV9 with TRBJ2-5; D is uncertain. The CDR3 runs to 13 residues. V shed 0 bases and J shed 5 bases, with 8 bases lying between them. The germline CDR1 and CDR2 sequences are SGDLS and YYNGEE. The CDR3 nucleotides are TGTGCCAGCAGCGTAGATAATTTCGAGACCCAGTACTTC. This gives the protein CASSVDNFETQYF.

The chain carries TRBV7-2 and TRBJ2-2; D not certain. CDR1 and CDR2 from the germline V gene are SGHTA and FQGNSA. Trimming pared 6 bases from V and 4 bases from J, leaving 9 bases between. The CDR3 extends over 13 amino acids. The CDR3, as DNA: TGTGCCAGCAGACCTGATAGCACCGGGGAGCTGTTTTTT. Encoded protein: CASRPDSTGELFF.

The chain is built from TRBV20-1 and TRBJ1-5, with D possibly being TRBD1 (5 bases). CDR3 length: 11 amino acids. CDR1 is DFQATT and CDR2 is SNEGSKA in the germline V gene (reference sequence). V lost 5 bases and J 4 bases, leaving 6 bases between the germline ends. Here the CDR3 DNA reads TGCAGTGCTGCAGGGAATCAGCCCCAGCATTTT. Translation gives CSAAGNQPQHF.

J is TRBJ1-5 and V is TRBV7-8; 7 bases match TRBD1. The CDR3 contains 17 residues. Germline V gene lookup returns CDR1 SGHVS and CDR2 FQNEAQ. Trimming took 1 base from V and 4 from J; bases not matched to a gene: 10. CDR3 in amino acids: CASSLGTGMRGNQPQHF. CDR3 nucleotides: TGTGCCAGCAGCTTAGGGACAGGTATGCGAGGGAATCAGCCCCAGCATTTT. The full variable domain, its missing parts supplied by reference TRBV7-8 and TRBJ1-5, is GAGVSQSPRYKVAKRGQDVALRCDPISGHVSLFWYQQALGQGPEFLTYFQNEAQLDKSGLPSDRFFAERPEGSVSTLKIQRTQQEDSAVYLCASSLGTGMRGNQPQHFGDGTRLSIL.

Only one count was recorded for this clone. The chain joins TRBV16 to TRBJ2-1, with 8 nucleotides matching TRBD2. The V and J ends lost 3 bases and 2 bases, in that order; junction bases with no gene match: 3. CDR3 size: 15 residues. Germline assignment: CDR1 KGHSY and CDR2 FQNENV. CDR3 loop: CASSQGGGTYNEQFF. The CDR3 DNA sequence: TGTGCCAGCAGCCAGGGCGGGGGGACCTACAATGAGCAGTTCTTC.

The chain employs TRBV7-8 and TRBJ1-3; no clear D. The V and J ends lost 5 bases and 4 bases respectively, with 12 bases between them. This CDR3 has 14 residues. CDR1 and CDR2 from the germline V gene are SGHVS and FQNEAQ. The CDR3 bases are TGTGCCAGCAGCCGTCCGGGGTCCGGAAACACCATATATTTT. Its translation: CASSRPGSGNTIYF.

The V gene is TRBV5-1, the J gene TRBJ1-4; D uncertain. This CDR3 has 14 amino acids. Germline CDR1 and CDR2: SGHRS and YFSETQ. Trimming shortened V by 1 base and J by 0 bases, and 4 bases separated the two germline ends. CDR3: CASSLPATNEKLFF. For the CDR3, the DNA is TGCGCCAGCAGCTTGCCTGCAACTAATGAAAAACTGTTTTTT.

Worth noting for this clone: The sample holds other DNA sequences that translate to the same CDR3. The chain uses TRBV19 and TRBJ1-5, with D tentatively TRBD1 (5 bases). This CDR3 spans 15 amino acids. Trimming removed 9 bases at V and 0 bases at J, with 15 bases between. Germline CDR1 LNHDA, CDR2 SQIVND (reference sequence). CDR3 loop: CASILGGNSNQPQHF. CDR3 DNA sequence: TGTGCCAGCATCCTCGGGGGGAATAGCAATCAGCCCCAGCATTTT.